The sequence of this T cell receptor beta chain was determined in a study of blood T cell repertoires in COVID-19. Study summary: COVID-19 samples, acute and convalescent, were from the United States, Italy and Spain. In each case, the material was cDNA or gDNA derived from T cells, B-cell-depleted T cells, or PBMCs.

In the source study's methods: Cell counts per sample came from amplifying reference gene primers. Generated by immunoSEQ multiplex PCR, the TCRdb table keeps only in-frame clones and is missing some. The V and J calls and clone size are taken from that table; D and trimming were inferred from the DNA. The repertoire holds about 190,000 clones, with just under 85% as singletons. V was cut by 1 base and J by 1 base, with 7 bases left in between. This CDR3 has 15 amino acids. The germline gives CDR1 SGHAT, CDR2 FQDESV (reference sequence). This rearrangement joins TRBV11-1 to TRBJ2-2; D is ambiguous. Sequenced input: peripheral blood. This sequence was found in a woman aged 70-85 years with active or convalescent COVID-19. CDR3 region: CASSLVSVNTGELFF. The CDR3 region has the DNA TGTGCCAGCAGCTTAGTAAGCGTGAACACCGGGGAGCTGTTTTTT. Full variable domain (outside the CDR3, taken from reference TRBV11-1 and TRBJ2-2): EAEVAQSPRYKITEKSQAVAFWCDPISGHATLYWYRQILGQGPELLVQFQDESVVDDSQLPKDRFSAERLKGVDSTLKIQPAELGDSAMYLCASSLVSVNTGELFFGEGSRLTVL.